Presented here are 6 T cell receptor beta chains from one specimen sequenced in a study of CD4 T cells in relation to SARS-CoV-2 and coronaviruses. The data were produced by immunoSEQ multiplex PCR, yet TCRdb's version contains in-frame clones alone and is incomplete. The repertoire holds about 36,000 clones, 65% to 80% seen once, with approximately 20% in the top ten. No antigen has been identified for these receptors. The source material was memory CD4+ T cells from PBMCs, cultured in vitro. These receptor sequences come from an adult with COVID-19.

The V gene is TRBV5-1, the J gene TRBJ2-3; either TRBD1 or TRBD2 may supply D (5 bases each). CDR1 is SGHRS, CDR2 YFSETQ, per germline. With 0 bases removed from V and 0 bases from J, the gap between germline ends came to 11 bases. The CDR3 has 16 residues. The CDR3 DNA reads as TGCGCCAGCAGCTTGGGCGGGCAGGGCAGCACAGATACGCAGTATTTT. Protein sequence: CASSLGGQGSTDTQYF.

This chain uses TRBV10-3 with TRBJ2-6, with D unresolved. The CDR3 length is 15 residues. Germline CDR1 is ENHRY and CDR2 is SYGVKD. Between the trimmed V and J ends, which lost 2 bases and 1 base, there was a span of 6 bases. This CDR3 is CAISEGKSGANVLTF. The CDR3, as DNA: TGTGCCATCAGTGAGGGGAAATCTGGGGCCAACGTCCTGACTTTC.

V gene TRBV30 combines with J gene TRBJ2-1; the D is unclear. The CDR3 length is 12 residues. Trimming stripped 3 bases from V and 6 bases from J, with 9 bases between. CDR1 and CDR2 from the germline V gene are GTSNPN and SVGIG (reference sequence). CDR3 DNA sequence: TGTGCCTGGAGCCCACTTACCAATGAGCAGTTCTTC. Its translation: CAWSPLTNEQFF. Drawing the rest from reference TRBV30 and TRBJ2-1, the complete variable domain is SQTIHQWPATLVQPVGSPLSLECTVEGTSNPNLYWYRQAAGRGLQLLFYSVGIGQISSEVPQNLSASRPQDRQFILSSKKLLLSDSGFYLCAWSPLTNEQFFGPGTRLTVL.

The chain couples TRBV28 to TRBJ1-1, with 7 bases aligning to TRBD1. The CDR3 is made up of 15 amino acids. Germline lookup yields CDR1 MDHEN and CDR2 SYDVKM. Trimming removed 6 bases from V and 4 bases from J; junction bases left unmatched: 11. The DNA of the CDR3 is TGTGCCAGCAGGGAAACCTCAGGGGGGGGCACTGAAGCTTTCTTT. It is translated as CASRETSGGGTEAFF.

The DNA of the CDR3 is TGTGCCTGGGTTAGGGACCCTCGCAGTTCACCCCTCCACTTT. Encoded protein: CAWVRDPRSSPLHF. The chain has TRBV30 and TRBJ1-6; possible D gene TRBD1, 5 bases. The germline V gene has CDR1 GTSNPN and CDR2 SVGIG (reference sequence). The CDR3 is 14 residues long. The ends were cut back, 5 bases at V and 9 bases at J, with 17 bases in the middle.

V and J are TRBV11-2 and TRBJ2-3, with TRBD2 matching over 11 bases. The CDR3 consists of 17 residues. Germline lookup yields CDR1 SGHAT and CDR2 FQNNGV. Losses at the gene ends were 3 bases for V and 4 bases for J; bases not matched to a gene: 9. CDR3 coding DNA: TGTGCCAGCAGCTTCGGACTAGCGGGTCACAGGGCAGATACGCAGTATTTT. Protein product: CASSFGLAGHRADTQYF. Combining the CDR3 with reference TRBV11-2 and TRBJ2-3 gives the whole variable domain EAGVAQSPRYKIIEKRQSVAFWCNPISGHATLYWYQQILGQGPKLLIQFQNNGVVDDSQLPKDRFSAERLKGVDSTLKIQPAKLEDSAVYLCASSFGLAGHRADTQYFGPGTRLTVL.